This passage covers 17 T cell receptor beta chains from one sample sequenced in a study of cytomegalovirus exposure and HLA in healthy donors. PCR employed 60 Vbeta and 13 Jbeta primers. TCRdb keeps only in-frame clones here, not all; method: immunoSEQ multiplex PCR. The profile shows approximately 190,000 clones, approximately 78% of them singletons. The specimen sequenced was PBMCs. The source of these receptors is a woman aged 18 to 35 in good health and CMV-seronegative.

The chain uses TRBV9 and TRBJ2-3, with 9 nucleotides matching TRBD2. J was trimmed by 2 bases and V by 1 base; bases with no gene match: 2. The CDR3 is 15 residues long. Per the germline V gene, CDR1 is SGDLS and CDR2 is YYNGEE. This CDR3 is CASSVLAGVTDTQYF. As DNA, the CDR3 is TGTGCCAGCAGCGTATTAGCGGGGGTCACAGATACGCAGTATTTT.

This clone occurred once. The chain uses TRBV7-9 and TRBJ2-5, with D unresolved. Germline V gene lookup returns CDR1 SEHNR and CDR2 FQNEAQ (reference sequence). Deletions cut 3 bases from V and 0 bases from J, with 14 bases between. The CDR3 has 16 residues. The CDR3: CASSLAAPRYQETQYF. The DNA of the CDR3 is TGTGCCAGCAGCTTGGCGGCACCTCGGTACCAAGAGACCCAGTACTTC. The whole variable domain, filled in from reference TRBV7-9 and TRBJ2-5, reads DTGVSQNPRHKITKRGQNVTFRCDPISEHNRLYWYRQTLGQGPEFLTYFQNEAQLEKSRLLSDRFSAERPKGSFSTLEIQRTEQGDSAMYLCASSLAAPRYQETQYFGPGTRLLVL.

The chain links TRBV28 to TRBJ1-2; D might be TRBD1 (5 bases). The CDR3 consists of 13 residues. Germline CDR1 is MDHEN and CDR2 is SYDVKM. Trimming left V 5 bases short and J 2 bases short, with 9 bases between. Here the CDR3 reads CASSPTGNYGYTF. The DNA of the CDR3 is TGTGCCAGCAGTCCCACAGGAAACTATGGCTACACCTTC.

The V gene is TRBV6-5, the J gene TRBJ2-6, with D maybe TRBD1 (5 bases). CDR1 is MNHEY and CDR2 is SVGAGI in the germline V gene. The CDR3 runs to 15 residues. V was shortened by 3 bases and J by 0 bases, with 6 bases between the two germline ends. The CDR3 nucleotides are TGTGCCAGCAGTTATAGGGGCTCTGGGGCCAACGTCCTGACTTTC. It codes for CASSYRGSGANVLTF.

V and J are TRBV27 and TRBJ2-2, with 8 bases identical to TRBD1. CDR1 is MNHEY, CDR2 SMNVEV, per germline (reference sequence). The CDR3 extends over 16 amino acids. Unmatched junction bases numbered 9, after V lost 4 bases and J lost 5 bases. The CDR3 loop reads CASSSLRTGLTGELFF. The CDR3 DNA sequence: TGTGCCAGCAGTTCGCTCCGGACAGGGCTTACCGGGGAGCTGTTTTTT.

The CDR3 loop is CASRTSGLPDTQYF. The CDR3 DNA follows: TGTGCCAGCAGAACTAGCGGTTTACCAGATACGCAGTATTTT. The V call is TRBV11-2, the J call TRBJ2-3, with TRBD2 identical over 8 bases. Looked up from germline, CDR1 is SGHAT and CDR2 is FQNNGV. The CDR3 loop spans 14 amino acids. V trimming: 6 bases; J trimming: 4 bases; junction bases outside the gene matches: 6.

This CDR3 is CASSEFPGEQFF. DNA for the CDR3: TGTGCCAGCAGTGAATTTCCCGGTGAGCAGTTCTTC. The J gene is TRBJ2-1, the V gene TRBV25-1; no definite D call. Germline CDR1 and CDR2: MGHDK and SYGVNS. CDR3 length: 12 amino acids. Trimming removed 1 base at V and 9 bases at J, with 7 bases between.

V and J are TRBV5-1 and TRBJ1-6; D is unresolved. Germline-derived CDR1 and CDR2 are SGHRS and YFSETQ. This CDR3 spans 17 amino acids. The V gene lost 1 base and the J gene lost 1 base, with 12 bases spanning the gap. The CDR3 protein is CASSLPGTGSYNSPLHF. The CDR3 DNA reads as TGCGCCAGCAGCTTGCCGGGAACCGGTTCCTATAATTCACCCCTCCACTTT.

This clone has just one count. The chain employs TRBV6-4 and TRBJ2-2; 11 nucleotides match TRBD1. There are 16 residues in the CDR3. Trimming took 5 bases from V and 7 from J; bases not matched to a gene: 9. Per germline, CDR1 MRHNA and CDR2 SNTAGT. CDR3 sequence reads: CASSRTGGRVGGELFF. The CDR3 nucleotides are TGTGCCAGCAGTAGGACAGGGGGCCGGGTGGGCGGGGAGCTGTTTTTT.

The chain is built from TRBV11-2 and TRBJ2-3; D is possibly TRBD2 (5 bases). Between the trimmed V and J ends, which lost 1 base and 0 bases, there was a span of 11 bases. The CDR3 loop spans 16 amino acids. In germline, CDR1 is SGHAT, CDR2 FQNNGV. The CDR3 is CASSLADSQSTDTQYF. CDR3 nucleotides: TGTGCCAGCAGCTTAGCGGACTCCCAAAGCACAGATACGCAGTATTTT.

This rearrangement joins TRBV19 to TRBJ2-1; 8 nucleotides line up with TRBD1. CDR1 and CDR2 (germline): LNHDA, SQIVND (reference sequence). CDR3 length: 14 amino acids. V was clipped by 3 bases and J by 6 bases; unmatched bases: 4. The CDR3 DNA reads as TGTGCCAGTAGTATCCAGGGGGCGAGCAATGAGCAGTTCTTC. Translation gives CASSIQGASNEQFF.

This clone was seen more than once but under ten times. This chain uses TRBV2 with TRBJ1-3; the D gene is possibly TRBD1 (6 bases). Per the germline V gene, CDR1 is SNHLY and CDR2 is FYNNEI. There are 14 residues in the CDR3. The V and J ends lost 6 bases and 0 bases respectively, with 9 bases between them. CDR3 sequence reads: CASRRTDSGNTIYF. The DNA of the CDR3 is TGTGCCAGCAGGCGGACAGACTCTGGAAACACCATATATTTT.

The chain is built from TRBV28 and TRBJ2-1; the match to TRBD1 covers 9 bases. The ends lost 8 bases at V and 15 bases at J; junction bases unmatched: 20. The germline V gene has CDR1 MDHEN and CDR2 SYDVKM. The CDR3 extends over 15 amino acids. In DNA form, the CDR3 reads TGTGCCAGCGGGCCTGGGGGACAGGGAAAGGTAGCGCCGTTCTTC. This codes for CASGPGGQGKVAPFF.

The chain combines TRBV6-5 with TRBJ2-7, with D possibly TRBD2 on 6 matching bases. This CDR3 is 11 amino acids long. The germline V and J ends were trimmed by 2 bases and 11 bases, with 10 bases remaining between them. Per the germline V gene, CDR1 is MNHEY and CDR2 is SVGAGI. For the CDR3, the DNA is TGTGCCAGCAGTTACCTAGCGACGGAGTACTTC. It yields the protein CASSYLATEYF.

The V gene is TRBV29-1, the J gene TRBJ2-1, with TRBD2 matching over 13 bases. The CDR3 has 15 residues. Germline V gives CDR1 SQVTM, CDR2 ANQGSEA. Trimming took 6 bases from V and 10 from J; bases not matched to a gene: 12. In DNA form, the CDR3 reads TGCAGCGTAAGGACTAGCGGGAGTACGAACGACGAGCAGTTCTTC. This gives the protein CSVRTSGSTNDEQFF.

This clone was picked up a small number of times. This rearrangement joins TRBV2 to TRBJ1-1; D remains unclear. CDR1 SNHLY and CDR2 FYNNEI come from the germline V gene. V lost 1 base and J lost 3, with 9 bases in between. The CDR3 has 14 amino acids. CDR3 DNA: TGTGCCAGCAGTGAAGGCGAGGGTTACACTGAAGCTTTCTTT. This codes for CASSEGEGYTEAFF.

This clone came up a few times. The chain couples TRBV6-5 to TRBJ1-2; 11 bases agree with TRBD1. With 5 bases clipped from V and 6 bases from J, the junction kept 2 bases outside the gene matches. The germline gives CDR1 MNHEY, CDR2 SVGAGI. The CDR3 contains 13 residues. Written as DNA, the CDR3 is TGTGCCAGCAGTACGGGACAGGGGGATGGCTACACCTTC. This translates into CASSTGQGDGYTF.